The source of this T cell receptor (beta chain) is a study of control samples from healthy donors and cancer patients (TCRdb year 2020). Inclusive of the bounding cysteine and phenylalanine, the CDR3 is 15 residues long. Only the CDR3 part of the read is kept: 45 bases, read in frame from the first base. Relative to germline, V is 2 bases shorter and J is 2 bases shorter, with 11 bases between their ends. Via the germline V gene, CDR1 is SGHTS and CDR2 YDEGEE. Worth noting for this clone: This receptor's antigen is unknown. Base qualities are not at hand, and no much larger clone is one base apart.

Preparation of the library involved the immunoSEQ multiplex PCR assay. Drawn from immuneACCESS, this table holds only the in-frame rearrangements with V and J called that TCRdb kept. Clones are partly lost; checked studies trace under half to an unresolved V gene and leave the rest unexplained. Across this sample there are hundreds of thousands of clones, with around 90% seen only once. The ten largest clonotypes hold more than 6% of the sample. Sequences were obtained from PBMCs. Recombination joined TRBV5-8 with TRBJ1-3; the D gene identity is not certain. The receptor was derived from a man aged 35 to 55 with head and neck cancer. The CDR3 has the sequence CASSFLRGTGNTIYF. The bases read TGTGCCAGCAGCTTTCTCCGGGGAACTGGAAACACCATATATTTT.